The 7 T cell receptor beta chains below were found in one sample sequenced in a study of cytomegalovirus exposure and HLA in healthy donors. PCR involved 60 Vbeta and 13 Jbeta primers. Clones were read by immunoSEQ multiplex PCR, and TCRdb kept only the in-frame ones, dropping some. The record lists tens of thousands of clones, of which the ten most abundant hold about 4%. Sequencing was carried out using PBMCs. The receptors were sampled from a female donor in good health and CMV-seropositive.

This chain links TRBV28 with TRBJ2-2; TRBD2 matches 7 bases. V dropped 6 bases and J dropped 3; count of bases not matched to a gene: 4. Germline V lookup: CDR1 MDHEN, CDR2 SYDVKM. This CDR3 is built from 14 residues. In nucleotides, the CDR3 is TGTGCCAGCAGGAGCGGGGCTCACACCGGGGAGCTGTTTTTT. This translates into CASRSGAHTGELFF.

The chain joins TRBV10-1 to TRBJ1-6, with D possibly matching TRBD1 (5 bases). Trimming cost V 8 bases and J 6 bases, with 26 bases left between them. The CDR3 has 18 residues. Per the germline V gene, CDR1 is WNHNN and CDR2 is SYGVQD (reference sequence). The CDR3 here is CASCQGFLGIGFNSPLHF. CDR3 nucleotides: TGCGCCAGCTGTCAGGGCTTTTTAGGGATCGGGTTTAATTCACCCCTCCACTTT.

The chain carries TRBV9 and TRBJ2-1, with D possibly being TRBD2 (6 bases). This CDR3 comprises 14 residues. Germline CDR1 and CDR2: SGDLS and YYNGEE. Trimming removed 4 bases at V and 5 bases at J, with 13 bases between. CDR3 sequence reads: CASSPQWGDNEQFF. CDR3 coding DNA: TGTGCCAGCAGCCCCCAATGGGGGGACAATGAGCAGTTCTTC. Full variable domain (rest looked up from reference TRBV9 and TRBJ2-1): DSGVTQTPKHLITATGQRVTLRCSPRSGDLSVYWYQQSLDQGLQFLIQYYNGEERAKGNILERFSAQQFPDLHSELNLSSLELGDSALYFCASSPQWGDNEQFFGPGTRLTVL.

The CDR3 reads CASSQSGLYINYEQYF. The CDR3 nucleotides are TGCGCCAGCAGTCAATCGGGACTATACATAAACTACGAGCAGTACTTC. This chain connects TRBV23-1 to TRBJ2-7, with 7 bases lining up with TRBD2. TRBV23-1 is an open reading frame whose function is uncertain. The CDR3 consists of 16 residues. The ends lost 0 bases at V and 3 bases at J; junction bases unmatched: 8.

This chain joins TRBV20-1 and TRBJ2-3, with D unclear. Germline V CDR1 and CDR2: DFQATT, SNEGSKA (reference sequence). The ends were cut back, 5 bases at V and 6 bases at J, with 9 bases in the middle. The CDR3 sequence is 11 residues long. CDR3 coding DNA: TGCAGTGCTGCCCCCAGGGATACGCAGTATTTT. Translating gives CSAAPRDTQYF.

The genes are TRBV19 and TRBJ2-2; 10 bases agree with TRBD1. Germline V gives CDR1 LNHDA, CDR2 SQIVND (reference sequence). CDR3 length: 15 residues. Germline trimming cut 7 bases from V and 4 bases from J; bases unmatched to any gene: 6. CDR3: CASKQTGGGTGELFF. CDR3 DNA: TGTGCCAGTAAACAGACAGGGGGCGGCACCGGGGAGCTGTTTTTT.

The chain combines TRBV2 with TRBJ2-3, with D tentatively TRBD2 (6 bases). The germline CDR1 and CDR2 sequences are SNHLY and FYNNEI. V lost 7 bases and J 3 bases, leaving 17 bases between the germline ends. The CDR3 consists of 15 residues. The CDR3 DNA follows: TGTGCCAGCAAGAGCAGGCTAGCGACGACAGATACGCAGTATTTT. This gives the protein CASKSRLATTDTQYF.